This TCR beta chain appears in the sequencing data of a study of neurological immune-mediated disorders. Indicated time point: longitudinal time-point 1 (baseline). PBMCs numbering 2 million and stored at -80 C yielded the unsorted libraries. Findings and limits, study-wide: HTLV-1-associated myelopathy had the most TCR clonal expansion, whereas multiple sclerosis had the least (lower than in healthy controls).

Germline-derived CDR1 and CDR2 are SGHVS and FQNEAQ. The CDR3 consists of 16 residues. V lost 5 bases and J lost 5, with 19 bases in between. By 5'RACE with 10-nucleotide random UMIs, the cDNA was made. TCRdb independently ran MiXCR on the 5' RACE reads; one entry per CDR3 protein. The table lists 70,000 to 75,000 distinct CDR3 sequences, roughly 15% of them singletons, with roughly 4.5% in the top ten. This clonotype has just a few counts. Its specificity is not known. The sequenced sample consisted of PBMCs. The chain uses TRBV7-8 and TRBJ1-5; D perhaps matches TRBD1 (6 bases). The sequence derives from a female donor with HTLV-1-associated myelopathy (HAM/TSP). The CDR3 region has the DNA TGTGCCAGCAGCCTTGAGAGGGGGTTAATGGATCAGCCCCAGCATTTT. Its translation: CASSLERGLMDQPQHF.